The present T cell receptor (beta chain) was sequenced within a study of cytomegalovirus exposure and HLA in healthy donors. This CDR3 spans 14 amino acids. Germline-derived CDR1 and CDR2 are SGHNT and YYREEE (reference sequence). V was pared by 0 bases and J by 5 bases, with 6 bases between. Primers: 60 Vbeta forward and 13 Jbeta reverse. Sequenced by immunoSEQ multiplex PCR; TCRdb stores in-frame clones only, minus some. The sample consists of around 160,000 clones, about 72% of them appearing once. This receptor was obtained from a man aged 45-65 years in good health and CMV-seropositive. The specimen sequenced was PBMCs. This sequence joins TRBV5-4 and TRBJ1-6; D not resolved. Written as DNA, the CDR3 is TGTGCCAGCAGCTTGGACGGGAATAATTCACCCCTCCACTTT. Translating gives CASSLDGNNSPLHF. Full variable domain (rest looked up from reference TRBV5-4 and TRBJ1-6): ETGVTQSPTHLIKTRGQQVTLRCSSQSGHNTVSWYQQALGQGPQFIFQYYREEENGRGNFPPRFSGLQFPNYSSELNVNALELDDSALYLCASSLDGNNSPLHFGNGTRLTVT.